This T cell receptor beta chain is from a study of liver allograft versus peripheral blood T cells. Study details: The authors compared T cell receptor repertoires in transplanted livers with recipients' peripheral blood repertoires.

The germline CDR1 and CDR2 sequences are SGHNT and YYREEE (reference sequence). The CDR3 sequence is 14 residues long. Trimming took 0 bases from V and 7 from J, leaving 8 bases between them. TCRdb reprocessed the reads with MiXCR, giving one entry per CDR3 protein. This table has 6,500 to 10,000 distinct CDR3 sequences, around 19% appearing once. This receptor was identified in a human patient who had a liver transplant. The T cells may partly be graft donor cells. The chain employs TRBV5-4 and TRBJ1-6; D is perhaps TRBD1 (6 bases). The CDR3 loop is CASSLDQGNSPLHF. Written as DNA, the CDR3 is TGTGCCAGCAGCTTGGACCAGGGGAATTCACCCCTCCACTTT. Full variable domain (missing parts from reference TRBV5-4 and TRBJ1-6): ETGVTQSPTHLIKTRGQQVTLRCSSQSGHNTVSWYQQALGQGPQFIFQYYREEENGRGNFPPRFSGLQFPNYSSELNVNALELDDSALYLCASSLDQGNSPLHFGNGTRLTVT.